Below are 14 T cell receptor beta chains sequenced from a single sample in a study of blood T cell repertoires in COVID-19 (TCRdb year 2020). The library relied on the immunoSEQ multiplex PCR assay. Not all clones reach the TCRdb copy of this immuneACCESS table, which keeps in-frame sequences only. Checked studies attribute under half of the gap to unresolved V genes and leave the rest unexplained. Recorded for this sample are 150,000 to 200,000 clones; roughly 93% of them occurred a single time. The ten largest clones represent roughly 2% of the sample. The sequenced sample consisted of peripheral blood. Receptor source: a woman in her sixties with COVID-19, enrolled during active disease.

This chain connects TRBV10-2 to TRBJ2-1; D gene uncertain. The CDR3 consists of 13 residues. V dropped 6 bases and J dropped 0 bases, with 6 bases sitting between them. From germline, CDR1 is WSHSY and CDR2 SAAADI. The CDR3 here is CASRSSSYNEQFF. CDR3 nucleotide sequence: TGCGCCAGCAGATCGAGCTCCTACAATGAGCAGTTCTTC.

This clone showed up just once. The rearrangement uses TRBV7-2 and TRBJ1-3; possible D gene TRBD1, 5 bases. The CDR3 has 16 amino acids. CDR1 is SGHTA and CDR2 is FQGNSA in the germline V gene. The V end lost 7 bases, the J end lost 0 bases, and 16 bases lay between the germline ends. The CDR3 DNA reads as TGTGCCAGCACGCCCTCGACAGTAGGCTCTGGAAACACCATATATTTT. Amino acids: CASTPSTVGSGNTIYF.

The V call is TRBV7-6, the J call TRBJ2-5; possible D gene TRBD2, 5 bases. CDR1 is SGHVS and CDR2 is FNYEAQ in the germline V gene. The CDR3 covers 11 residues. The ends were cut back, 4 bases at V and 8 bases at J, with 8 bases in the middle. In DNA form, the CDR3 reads TGTGCCAGCAGCTCCCCTAGCACCCAGTACTTC. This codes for CASSSPSTQYF.

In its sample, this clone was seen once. The DNA of the CDR3 is TGCGCCAGCAGCTTTTATAGAGCGGGGGGGCTTGAGACCCAGTACTTC. This encodes CASSFYRAGGLETQYF. The genes are TRBV5-1 and TRBJ2-5; 10 nucleotides line up with TRBD2. This CDR3 region has 16 residues. Trimming cost V 2 bases and J 5 bases; bases outside gene matches: 9. In germline, CDR1 is SGHRS, CDR2 YFSETQ.

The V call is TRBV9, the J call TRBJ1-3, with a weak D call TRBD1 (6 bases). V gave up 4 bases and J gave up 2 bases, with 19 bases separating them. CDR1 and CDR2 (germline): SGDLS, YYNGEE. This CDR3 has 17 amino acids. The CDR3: CASSPAWGRQAGNTIYF. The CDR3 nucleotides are TGTGCCAGCAGCCCAGCATGGGGTCGACAGGCTGGAAACACCATATATTTT. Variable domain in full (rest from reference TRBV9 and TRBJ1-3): DSGVTQTPKHLITATGQRVTLRCSPRSGDLSVYWYQQSLDQGLQFLIQYYNGEERAKGNILERFSAQQFPDLHSELNLSSLELGDSALYFCASSPAWGRQAGNTIYFGEGSWLTVV.

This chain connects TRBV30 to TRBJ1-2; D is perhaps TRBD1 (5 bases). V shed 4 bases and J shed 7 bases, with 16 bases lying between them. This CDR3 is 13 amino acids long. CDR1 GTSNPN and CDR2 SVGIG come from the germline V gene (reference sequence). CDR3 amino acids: CAWTIGGIFGYTF. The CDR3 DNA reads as TGTGCCTGGACAATCGGGGGTATTTTTGGCTACACCTTC.

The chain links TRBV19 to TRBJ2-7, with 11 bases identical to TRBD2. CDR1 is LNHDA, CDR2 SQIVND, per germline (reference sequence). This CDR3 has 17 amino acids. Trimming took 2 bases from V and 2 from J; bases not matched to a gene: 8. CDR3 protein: CASSILGLAGGTYEQYF. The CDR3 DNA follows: TGTGCCAGTAGTATACTAGGCCTAGCGGGGGGAACCTACGAGCAGTACTTC.

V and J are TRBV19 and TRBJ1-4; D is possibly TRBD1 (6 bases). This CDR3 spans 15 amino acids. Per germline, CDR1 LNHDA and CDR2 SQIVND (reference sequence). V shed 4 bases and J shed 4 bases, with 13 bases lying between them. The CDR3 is CASSRRTESNEKLFF. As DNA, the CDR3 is TGTGCCAGTAGTAGGAGGACAGAAAGTAATGAAAAACTGTTTTTT.

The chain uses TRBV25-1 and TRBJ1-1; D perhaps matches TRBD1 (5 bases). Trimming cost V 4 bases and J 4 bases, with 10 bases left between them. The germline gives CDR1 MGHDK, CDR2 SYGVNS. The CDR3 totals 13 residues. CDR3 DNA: TGTGCCAGCAGTGTAGGGGCCGGCACTGAAGCTTTCTTT. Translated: CASSVGAGTEAFF.

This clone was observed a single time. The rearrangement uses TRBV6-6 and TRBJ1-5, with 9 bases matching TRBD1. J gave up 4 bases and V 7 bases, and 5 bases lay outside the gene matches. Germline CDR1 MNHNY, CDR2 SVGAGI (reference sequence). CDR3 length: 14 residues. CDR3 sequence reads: CASTRTGENQPQHF. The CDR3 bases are TGTGCCAGCACACGGACAGGGGAAAATCAGCCCCAGCATTTT.

The CDR3 DNA reads as TGTGCCAGCAGTTCGACCTGGACAGGCCCAAGGGCTGAAGCTTTCTTT. As protein: CASSSTWTGPRAEAFF. This rearrangement joins TRBV6-5 to TRBJ1-1; 7 bases align to TRBD1. The germline gives CDR1 MNHEY, CDR2 SVGAGI. The CDR3 consists of 16 residues. The junction had 14 bases not matched to a gene; V was cut back by 4 bases and J by 6 bases.

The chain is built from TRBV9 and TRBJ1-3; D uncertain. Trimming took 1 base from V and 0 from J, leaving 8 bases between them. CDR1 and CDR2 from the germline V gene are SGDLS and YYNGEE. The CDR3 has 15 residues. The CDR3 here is CASSVMETSGNTIYF. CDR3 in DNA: TGTGCCAGCAGCGTAATGGAGACCTCTGGAAACACCATATATTTT.

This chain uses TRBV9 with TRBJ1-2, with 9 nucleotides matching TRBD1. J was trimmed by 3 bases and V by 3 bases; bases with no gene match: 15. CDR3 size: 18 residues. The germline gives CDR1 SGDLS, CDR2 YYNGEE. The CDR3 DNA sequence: TGTGCCAGCAGCGAGTCCCGGGACAGGGCGAGTACAGACTATGGCTACACCTTC. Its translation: CASSESRDRASTDYGYTF.

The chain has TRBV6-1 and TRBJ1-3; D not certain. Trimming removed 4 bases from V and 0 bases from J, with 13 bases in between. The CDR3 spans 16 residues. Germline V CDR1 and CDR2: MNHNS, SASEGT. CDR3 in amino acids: CASSVNSLYSGNTIYF. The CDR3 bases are TGTGCCAGCAGTGTAAATAGTCTATACTCTGGAAACACCATATATTTT.